This TCR beta chain was observed in a study of sequential checkpoint blockade in melanoma. CDR3 length: 13 amino acids. The V and J ends lost 1 base and 4 bases respectively, with 10 bases between them. Looked up from germline, CDR1 is SQVTM and CDR2 is ANQGSEA. Using immunoSEQ multiplex PCR, the repertoire was profiled, and TCRdb retains in-frame clones only, with some absent. The repertoire includes roughly 34,000 clones, approximately 86% of them detected once, and over 20% sits in the top ten. Treatment specified: randomized to nivolumab then ipilimumab (arm A) or the reverse (arm B). The sample here was CD8+ T cells sorted from blood (inferred from file names), taken from a patient given nivolumab and ipilimumab in sequence. V and J are TRBV29-1 and TRBJ1-2, with D perhaps TRBD1 (6 bases). This sequence originates from a human donor with melanoma. CDR3 in amino acids: CSVEGGRGYGYTF. CDR3 DNA sequence: TGCAGCGTTGAAGGAGGCAGGGGCTATGGCTACACCTTC.